This T cell receptor (beta chain) was sequenced during a study of T-cell reconstitution after alpha-beta-depleted transplantation in children. A library of TCRbeta sequences, prepared with unique molecular identifiers, was generated. TCRdb reprocessed the PCR reads via MiXCR and lists one record per CDR3 protein. The top ten clones hold 2% to 2.5% of a sample with 450,000 to 600,000 distinct CDR3 sequences, approximately 32% of them seen once. V lost 4 bases to trimming and J lost 8 bases, with 12 bases between them. This CDR3 comprises 13 residues. Germline V CDR1 and CDR2: SGDLS, YYNGEE. The J gene is TRBJ1-4, the V gene TRBV9; D possibly corresponds to TRBD1 (6 bases). The sequence was collected from a human donor who donated a stem cell graft to a child with aplastic anemia. The source material was PBMCs from the stem cell graft donor, sampled from the stem cell graft. The CDR3 DNA reads TGTGCCAGCAGCCCAGGGGTTGGAGAAAAACTGTTTTTT. Its translation: CASSPGVGEKLFF. The variable domain in full, with the rest retrieved from reference TRBV9 and TRBJ1-4, is DSGVTQTPKHLITATGQRVTLRCSPRSGDLSVYWYQQSLDQGLQFLIQYYNGEERAKGNILERFSAQQFPDLHSELNLSSLELGDSALYFCASSPGVGEKLFFGSGTQLSVL.